These 31 T cell receptor beta chains share one sample of origin, sequenced in a study of cytomegalovirus exposure and HLA in healthy donors. Method: immunoSEQ multiplex PCR; TCRdb's copy keeps in-frame clones and lacks some. Among about 53,000 clones listed, roughly 92% were seen once. Sequenced material: PBMCs. The receptors come from a man younger than 35 in good health and CMV-seronegative.

The chain couples TRBV7-2 to TRBJ1-2; D ambiguous. The CDR3 totals 14 residues. Germline-derived CDR1 and CDR2 are SGHTA and FQGNSA. V was pared by 1 base and J by 2 bases, with 8 bases between. The CDR3 reads CASSLEQPNYGYTF. The CDR3 DNA reads TGTGCCAGCAGCTTAGAACAGCCGAACTATGGCTACACCTTC.

The chain is built from TRBV10-3 and TRBJ1-4; 10 bases align to TRBD1. This CDR3 region has 15 residues. The V gene's germline CDR1 is ENHRY and CDR2 SYGVKD. Trimming took 3 bases from V and 6 from J; bases not matched to a gene: 4. CDR3 sequence (DNA): TGTGCCATCAGTGACCCCGGGACAGGGGATGAAAAACTGTTTTTT. This sequence encodes CAISDPGTGDEKLFF.

The chain recombines TRBV7-2 with TRBJ2-3; TRBD2 aligns across 10 bases. This CDR3 region has 16 residues. Germline CDR1 and CDR2: SGHTA and FQGNSA. After removal of 5 bases from V and 5 bases from J, the junction contained 10 bases not matched to a gene. CDR3 sequence: CASSREASGSGDTQYF. DNA of the CDR3: TGTGCCAGCAGCCGAGAGGCTAGCGGGAGTGGAGATACGCAGTATTTT. The full variable domain, in which reference TRBV7-2 and TRBJ2-3 provide the parts outside the CDR3, is GAGVSQSPSNKVTEKGKDVELRCDPISGHTALYWYRQSLGQGLEFLIYFQGNSAPDKSGLPSDRFSAERTGGSVSTLTIQRTQQEDSAVYLCASSREASGSGDTQYFGPGTRLTVL.

The chain couples TRBV6-1 to TRBJ2-1; TRBD2 aligns across 7 bases. This CDR3 comprises 17 residues. Looked up from germline, CDR1 is MNHNS and CDR2 is SASEGT. V lost 3 bases, J lost 1 base, and 9 bases stayed unmatched. The CDR3 protein is CASSDDVGLGSYNEQFF. The CDR3 DNA reads TGTGCCAGCAGTGATGATGTTGGACTAGGGTCCTACAATGAGCAGTTCTTC.

The rearrangement joins TRBV28 to TRBJ1-5; D not certain. CDR1 is MDHEN, CDR2 SYDVKM, per germline. Trimming removed 3 bases at V and 2 bases at J, with 8 bases between. The CDR3 extends over 14 amino acids. The CDR3 DNA reads TGTGCCAGCAGTTTTAGGAGAGGCAATCAGCCCCAGCATTTT. Encoded protein: CASSFRRGNQPQHF. The full variable domain, completed using reference TRBV28 and TRBJ1-5, is DVKVTQSSRYLVKRTGEKVFLECVQDMDHENMFWYRQDPGLGLRLIYFSYDVKMKEKGDIPEGYSVSREKKERFSLILESASTNQTSMYLCASSFRRGNQPQHFGDGTRLSIL.

The J gene is TRBJ2-5, the V gene TRBV5-4, with 8 bases fitting TRBD2. The V segment lost 1 base and the J segment 6 bases; nucleotides outside the gene matches: 11. The CDR3 sequence is 16 residues long. CDR1 SGHNT and CDR2 YYREEE come from the germline V gene (reference sequence). CDR3 in amino acids: CASSLRRAGDRKTQYF. In nucleotides, the CDR3 is TGTGCCAGCAGCTTGAGGAGAGCGGGAGATAGAAAGACCCAGTACTTC.

The rearrangement joins TRBV2 to TRBJ1-5; 9 bases are shared with TRBD1. With 7 bases clipped from V and 4 bases from J, the junction kept 11 bases outside the gene matches. The CDR3 is 16 residues long. The germline V gene encodes CDR1 SNHLY and CDR2 FYNNEI. CDR3 sequence reads: CASKWRGQGGNQPQHF. Here the CDR3 DNA reads TGTGCCAGCAAGTGGAGGGGACAGGGAGGAAATCAGCCCCAGCATTTT.

This clone came up a few times. The chain carries TRBV2 and TRBJ2-3, with 7 bases aligning to TRBD2. This CDR3 is 14 amino acids long. From germline, CDR1 is SNHLY and CDR2 FYNNEI. V shed 6 bases and J 0 bases; nucleotides not matched to a gene: 3. Here the CDR3 reads CASRVSGSTDTQYF. The CDR3 nucleotides are TGTGCCAGCAGAGTTAGCGGGAGCACAGATACGCAGTATTTT.

CDR3 coding DNA: TGCAGCGTTGGGAGAGCGGGAGGATCCTACGAGCAGTACTTC. Protein: CSVGRAGGSYEQYF. This rearrangement joins TRBV29-1 to TRBJ2-7, with 9 bases matching TRBD2. The germline gives CDR1 SQVTM, CDR2 ANQGSEA. V trimming: 4 bases; J trimming: 1 base; junction bases outside the gene matches: 5. The CDR3 contains 14 residues.

The chain uses TRBV5-4 and TRBJ1-2; D may be TRBD1 (5 bases). V was pared by 5 bases and J by 4 bases, with 12 bases between. Germline CDR1 reads SGHNT; CDR2 reads YYREEE (reference sequence). This CDR3 is built from 13 residues. CDR3 amino acids: CASRLGGGYGYTF. The DNA for the CDR3 is TGTGCCAGCAGACTAGGCGGGGGCTATGGCTACACCTTC.

This sequence joins TRBV30 and TRBJ2-7; TRBD1 matches 11 bases. Germline values: CDR1 GTSNPN, CDR2 SVGIG (reference sequence). CDR3 length equals 13 residues. V was pared by 5 bases and J by 4 bases, with 4 bases of the junction left unmatched. The CDR3 DNA follows: TGTGCCTGGTCGGGACAGGGGGTTTACGAGCAGTACTTC. Protein product: CAWSGQGVYEQYF.

The V and J genes are TRBV5-5 and TRBJ2-6; no firm D call. This CDR3 has 16 amino acids. The germline V gene encodes CDR1 SGHKS and CDR2 YYEKEE (reference sequence). Trimming took off 4 bases at V and 0 bases at J, with 11 bases between the two ends. The CDR3 region is CASSPSILSGANVLTF. CDR3 DNA: TGTGCCAGCAGCCCGAGTATCCTCTCTGGGGCCAACGTCCTGACTTTC.

The chain uses TRBV6-5 and TRBJ2-5; 7 nucleotides line up with TRBD2. Unmatched junction bases numbered 8, after V lost 6 bases and J lost 4 bases. Germline CDR1 is MNHEY and CDR2 is SVGAGI. This CDR3 region has 14 residues. The CDR3 region is CASSLTSPVETQYF. The CDR3 nucleotides are TGTGCCAGCAGCCTGACTAGCCCAGTAGAGACCCAGTACTTC.

This chain connects TRBV6-7 to TRBJ1-1, with TRBD1 identical over 9 bases. TRBV6-7 is annotated as an ORF whose role is uncertain. The trim removed 2 bases at V and 8 bases at J, leaving 3 bases unmatched. The CDR3 spans 13 residues. CDR3 residues: CASSYEGTGEAFF. CDR3 nucleotides: TGTGCCAGCAGTTACGAAGGGACAGGGGAAGCTTTCTTT.

The rearrangement links TRBV9 to TRBJ2-1; TRBD2 agrees at 7 bases. The CDR3 covers 12 residues. V trimming: 7 bases; J trimming: 8 bases; junction bases outside the gene matches: 6. Per germline, CDR1 SGDLS and CDR2 YYNGEE. The CDR3 region is CASGRGLDEQFF. For the CDR3, the DNA is TGTGCCAGCGGGCGGGGGTTGGATGAGCAGTTCTTC.

The rearrangement joins TRBV11-2 to TRBJ2-7; D perhaps matches TRBD2 (6 bases). CDR1 and CDR2 from the germline V gene are SGHAT and FQNNGV. The CDR3 extends over 13 amino acids. V was trimmed by 1 base and J by 5 bases, leaving 9 bases between them. CDR3 loop: CASSLGASDEQYF. CDR3 nucleotides: TGTGCCAGCAGCTTAGGAGCTAGCGACGAGCAGTACTTC.

The J gene is TRBJ2-1, the V gene TRBV19; 10 bases fit TRBD1. The CDR3 consists of 20 residues. Germline CDR1 and CDR2: LNHDA and SQIVND (reference sequence). The ends lost 6 bases at V and 5 bases at J; junction bases unmatched: 22. The CDR3 reads CASRSTGGAGRRTGNNEQFF. In nucleotides, the CDR3 is TGTGCCAGTAGGTCGACAGGGGGCGCCGGGCGCCGGACCGGTAACAATGAGCAGTTCTTC.

The rearrangement joins TRBV4-1 to TRBJ2-7; 7 bases are shared with TRBD1. V lost 0 bases, J lost 4 bases, and 15 bases stayed unmatched. Looked up from germline, CDR1 is MGHRA and CDR2 is YSYEKL. The CDR3 spans 18 residues. CDR3 sequence: CASSQDPPGPGGGYEQYF. CDR3 sequence (DNA): TGCGCCAGCAGCCAAGACCCGCCAGGGCCAGGGGGTGGTTACGAGCAGTACTTC.

This clone was observed a single time. The rearrangement uses TRBV15 and TRBJ2-1, with D unclear. Trimming took 2 bases from V and 8 from J, leaving 7 bases between them. The CDR3 extends over 12 amino acids. The germline gives CDR1 LNHNV, CDR2 YYDKDF (reference sequence). DNA of the CDR3: TGTGCCACCAGCAGACCCCGGGATGAGCAGTTCTTC. Translation gives CATSRPRDEQFF.

V usage is TRBV6-6 and J usage is TRBJ2-3; the match to TRBD2 covers 11 bases. This CDR3 spans 15 amino acids. The germline V gene has CDR1 MNHNY and CDR2 SVGAGI (reference sequence). V lost 6 bases, J lost 6 bases, and 8 bases stayed unmatched. CDR3 residues: CASRALAGDADTQYF. The CDR3 DNA reads as TGTGCCAGCAGAGCACTAGCGGGAGATGCGGATACGCAGTATTTT.

This sequence joins TRBV11-3 and TRBJ2-1; D may be TRBD1 (5 bases). Trimming removed 4 bases from V and 6 bases from J, with 10 bases in between. The CDR3 spans 13 residues. CDR1 is SGHNT, CDR2 YENEEA, per germline. As DNA, the CDR3 is TGTGCCAGCAGCTCTGGACATTTCAATGAGCAGTTCTTC. It encodes CASSSGHFNEQFF.

This clone appeared once. The rearrangement links TRBV27 to TRBJ2-2; D is unresolved. Trimming took off 1 base at V and 0 bases at J, with 6 bases between the two ends. CDR1 and CDR2 from the germline V gene are MNHEY and SMNVEV (reference sequence). CDR3 length: 15 amino acids. The CDR3 here is CASSLYSTNTGELFF. CDR3 bases: TGTGCCAGCAGTTTATACAGCACGAACACCGGGGAGCTGTTTTTT.

V is TRBV6-1 and J is TRBJ2-3, with TRBD2 matching 8 bases. The J segment lost 8 bases and the V segment lost 8 bases, leaving 12 bases of the junction unmatched. The CDR3 spans 14 residues. Germline V CDR1 and CDR2: MNHNS, SASEGT. CDR3 coding DNA: TGTGCCAGCCCTCTCCGGGAGGGGATGGGTACGCAGTATTTT. It specifies CASPLREGMGTQYF.

This chain joins TRBV5-6 and TRBJ1-1; D is unclear. This CDR3 comprises 11 residues. Germline CDR1 SGHDT, CDR2 YYEEEE. Trimming shortened V by 6 bases and J by 5 bases, and 8 bases separated the two germline ends. DNA for the CDR3: TGTGCCAGCACGTCTAGTACTGAAGCTTTCTTT. This gives the protein CASTSSTEAFF.

The chain combines TRBV10-1 with TRBJ1-1; 7 bases line up with TRBD1. J lost 0 bases, V lost 8 bases, and 12 bases had no gene match. Germline V gene sequence: CDR1 WNHNN, CDR2 SYGVQD (reference sequence). There are 16 residues in the CDR3. The CDR3 protein is CASCADTGVMNTEAFF. The DNA for the CDR3 is TGCGCCAGCTGCGCCGATACAGGGGTCATGAACACTGAAGCTTTCTTT.

Here the CDR3 DNA reads TGCGCCAGCAGCGAGACAGGCCTTGGCACTGAAGCTTTCTTT. It yields the protein CASSETGLGTEAFF. The rearrangement uses TRBV5-1 and TRBJ1-1, with D possibly TRBD1 on 6 matching bases. Trimming took 4 bases from V and 4 from J, leaving 14 bases between them. This CDR3 comprises 14 residues. Looked up from germline, CDR1 is SGHRS and CDR2 is YFSETQ.

This chain joins TRBV29-1 and TRBJ2-1, with D maybe TRBD2 (6 bases). The CDR3 is made up of 11 amino acids. In germline, CDR1 is SQVTM, CDR2 ANQGSEA. V dropped 7 bases and J dropped 9 bases, with 13 bases sitting between them. The CDR3 DNA follows: TGCAGCGCTGGGGCGGGGAGTGAGCAGTTCTTC. Its translation is CSAGAGSEQFF.

The rearrangement joins TRBV4-2 to TRBJ2-4; D is possibly TRBD2 (5 bases). Trimming cost V 0 bases and J 3 bases, with 9 bases left between them. The CDR3 spans 15 residues. Germline CDR1 is LGHNA and CDR2 is YNFKEQ. The CDR3 DNA reads TGTGCCAGCAGCCAAGATTTGGCGGGCAAAAACATTCAGTACTTC. It specifies CASSQDLAGKNIQYF.

The chain uses TRBV5-1 and TRBJ2-1; 8 bases fit TRBD2. The CDR3 length is 15 residues. CDR1 and CDR2 (germline): SGHRS, YFSETQ. Unmatched junction bases numbered 4, after V lost 0 bases and J lost 5 bases. Here the CDR3 reads CASSLVTSGNNEQFF. The CDR3 DNA reads TGCGCCAGCAGCTTGGTTACTAGCGGTAACAATGAGCAGTTCTTC.

This sequence joins TRBV29-1 and TRBJ2-5, with a weak D call TRBD1 (6 bases). Germline lookup yields CDR1 SQVTM and CDR2 ANQGSEA. The CDR3 is 16 amino acids. V was pared by 5 bases and J by 2 bases, with 21 bases between. CDR3 in DNA: TGCAGCGTTCGCAGGGGTGCTCGGGGAGCGCAAGAGACCCAGTACTTC. Its protein product is CSVRRGARGAQETQYF.

The chain recombines TRBV30 with TRBJ2-3, with 11 bases aligning to TRBD2. CDR1 and CDR2 (germline): GTSNPN, SVGIG (reference sequence). The junction had 6 bases not matched to a gene; V was cut back by 5 bases and J by 11 bases. The CDR3 loop spans 12 amino acids. CDR3: CAWVAGGPLQYF. DNA of the CDR3: TGTGCCTGGGTAGCGGGAGGGCCTTTGCAGTATTTT.